One T cell receptor (beta chain) is described in this entry. This clone was detected only a few times. Which antigen it targets is not known. There are no base qualities to consult, and no much larger clone falls within one base. Patients with a history of autoimmune disease or receiving systemic immunosuppression were excluded from the trial. Peripheral blood for TCR sequencing was drawn from every dose cohort at baseline, at cycle 4 day 1 and at cycle 7 day 1. The samples were taken from a phase I, first-in-human, multicenter, open-label dose-escalation trial of ivuxolimab. Adults with locally advanced or metastatic melanoma, renal cell, hepatocellular, or head and neck squamous cell carcinoma were enrolled in the trial. Before TCR sequencing, CD4+ T cells and CD8+ T cells were sorted from peripheral blood as separate populations. The record originates from a study of OX40 agonist ivuxolimab in advanced cancers. General notes on the study: Ivuxolimab was a fully human IgG2 agonistic monoclonal antibody targeting the costimulatory receptor OX40 (CD134). Intravenous ivuxolimab was administered to patients every 2 weeks at six dose levels: 0.01, 0.1, 0.3, 1.5, 3 and 10 mg/kg. Of the approximately 54 patients in dose escalation, some 20 had hepatocellular carcinoma, about 15 had melanoma, 9 had renal cell carcinoma and 9 had head and neck cancer. In the dose-escalation cohort, 82.7% of patients were male, and the mean age was 60 years with a range of roughly 23 to 79. Patients were allowed to have had prior anti-PD-1, anti-PD-L1 or anti-CTLA-4 therapy, and more than 30% of the dose-escalation patients had previously received checkpoint inhibitors. Partial responses occurred in three dose-escalation patients, of whom one had hepatocellular carcinoma and two had cutaneous melanoma. Peripheral TCRbeta sequencing aimed to test whether ivuxolimab altered TCR sequence diversity and caused clonal T-cell expansion. The paper covers the monotherapy dose-escalation part of the phase I ivuxolimab trial, which included N ≈ 50 patients. What the work shows at the level of the full study, not this receptor alone: At doses of 0.1 to 3.0 mg/kg, clonal expansion of both CD4+ and CD8+ blood T cells was observed from baseline to week 6. Which antigens the clonally expanded peripheral T cells were specific for was not determined. Partial responders in the 0.1-3.0 mg/kg groups had among the lowest normalized peripheral clonal expansion, especially among CD8+ T cells. On average, CD8+ T cells showed more expanded clones than CD4+ T cells after ivuxolimab. Low levels of normalized T-cell clonal expansion were also seen in some patients who did not respond.

Genomic DNA was extracted from sorted cells for sequencing of the TCRbeta CDR3 region. The immunoSEQ Assay was used to sequence the TCRbeta CDR3 regions. TCRdb provides this immuneACCESS table in a form limited to in-frame rearrangements. Some clones are lacking; in checked studies, under half of them reflect an unresolved V gene, and why the rest are absent is not known. This sample gives 70,000 or so clones in total; around 84% of them show up just once. Jointly, the top ten make up roughly 1.2% of the sample. From the cysteine through the phenylalanine, the CDR3 covers 15 amino acids. Only the CDR3 part of the read is kept: 45 bases, read in frame from the first base. V is cut back by 5 bases and J by 0 bases, with 6 bases in the junction unmatched. The germline V gene gives CDR1 as SGHTA and CDR2 as FQGNSA.

The sample consisted of CD4+ or CD8+ T cells sorted from blood, taken in a trial of the OX40 agonist ivuxolimab. The V and J segments used are TRBV7-2 and TRBJ1-1; TRBD1 fits 7 bases in the junction. The origin of this receptor is an adult with an advanced solid tumor such as melanoma, head and neck, liver or kidney cancer. The base sequence is TGTGCCAGCAGCAAGCCGACAGGGATGAACACTGAAGCTTTCTTT. Translated, it gives CASSKPTGMNTEAFF.